The table lists the clone carrying this T cell receptor beta chain with many counts. TCRdb recomputed calls from the 5' RACE reads with MiXCR, one row per CDR3 protein. The repertoire holds hundreds of thousands of distinct CDR3 sequences, with roughly 7.1% as singletons. This entry comes from a study of identical twins. This CDR3 is built from 19 residues. The germline CDR1 and CDR2 sequences are LNHNV and YYDKDF (reference sequence). Trimming cost V 0 bases and J 8 bases, with 26 bases left between them. In addition, the sample was reused for a study of yellow fever vaccine responses in identical twins.

Sequenced sample: PBMCs. The genes are TRBV15 and TRBJ2-1; weak D call: TRBD2 (6 bases). This receptor was identified in a woman under 30 in good health. The CDR3 here is CATSRDPGSAGTAFYEQFF. DNA of the CDR3: TGTGCCACCAGCAGAGATCCGGGTTCTGCCGGGACTGCCTTCTATGAGCAGTTCTTC.